This T cell receptor (beta chain) is from a study of OX40 agonist ivuxolimab in advanced cancers. Study background: Dose-escalation patients suffered from hepatocellular carcinoma, melanoma, renal cell or head and neck cancer.

Assay: immunoSEQ multiplex PCR; the TCRdb copy retains only in-frame clones and omits some. In the table there are about 92,000 clones, over 75% of which are singletons. Individuals having autoimmune disease history or systemic immunosuppression were not enrolled. The CDR3 contains 13 residues. The germline V and J ends were trimmed by 1 base and 2 bases, with 7 bases remaining between them. The germline V gene encodes CDR1 SGHKS and CDR2 YYEKEE (reference sequence). This TCR came from an adult with an advanced solid tumor such as melanoma, head and neck, liver or kidney cancer. This chain uses TRBV5-5 with TRBJ2-7; either TRBD1 or TRBD2 may fit D (5 bases each). Specimen: CD4+ or CD8+ T cells sorted from blood, collected in a trial of the OX40 agonist ivuxolimab. CDR3 nucleotide sequence: TGTGCCAGCAGCTTGATGGGACCCTACGAGCAGTACTTC. Protein product: CASSLMGPYEQYF.